This entry concerns a single T cell receptor beta chain. Its antigen is still unknown. Qualities for individual bases were not recorded, and no much larger clone is one base off. Separate from the approximately 700-subject first cohort, the validation cohort of about 120 subjects was the group to which the donors belonged. Receptor libraries were prepared by the immunoSEQ multiplex PCR assay. Turning to the authors' computational methods: A statistical classification framework was built to diagnose cytomegalovirus status from the catalog of TCR beta chain sequences. The source is immuneACCESS, and TCRdb retained only in-frame sequences with V and J called. Part of the clones is not carried over; for the studies checked, unresolved V genes explain less than half of this, and the remainder is unexplained. D and trimming were read from the DNA, whereas the V and J calls and clone size are those reported in that table. For this sample the table gives fewer than 95,000 clones, of which approximately 84% were detected only once. The ten largest clones add up to 9.5% to 13% of the sample.

Taken from cysteine to phenylalanine, the CDR3 has 16 residues. Only the CDR3 part of the read is kept: 48 bases, read in frame from the first base. V is pruned by 4 bases and J by 2 bases, leaving 7 bases of the junction without a gene match. Via the germline V gene (reference sequence), CDR1 is MNHNY and CDR2 SVGAGI. This entry is derived from a study of cytomegalovirus exposure and HLA in healthy donors (dated by TCRdb to 2016 to 2017). About the investigation overall: A later analysis indicated that the 130 or so validation repertoires were generated on the platform also employed for the approximately 690 repertoires of the first cohort. High-throughput TCR immunosequencing, statistical association of individual TCRs with disease status, and machine learning were combined to predict cytomegalovirus infection status. The study was designed to test whether signatures of past pathogen exposure could be identified by cataloging public T cell receptors. In addition to the first cohort of 650 to 800 subjects, a separate validation cohort of around 110 different subjects was used. The paper's findings and limits, for the study overall: In a later analysis, TCRs clustered in the first cohort were found to also tend to co-occur in the roughly 110 validation repertoires, with approximately 95% of cluster scores above 0. Across donors, most TCR sequences were observed very rarely, whereas some public TCRs were present in many individuals. In both the original and validation cohorts, the classifier was reported to diagnose cytomegalovirus status with high specificity and sensitivity. The validation cohort had no HLA typing available for a later analysis, so co-occurrence within that cohort was assessed over all 120 repertoires. In vitro tests confirmed that a few of the cytomegalovirus-associated TCR beta chains recognize cytomegalovirus antigens. The study gave a list of about 150 TCR beta chains associated with cytomegalovirus. The authors suggested that the approach could potentially be generalized to other disease states and immunological phenotypes.

The chain is encoded by TRBV6-6 joined to TRBJ2-7; 11 nucleotides in the junction match TRBD1. This TCR was recovered from a woman aged 18 to 35 in good health and CMV-seropositive. The specimen sequenced was PBMCs. The DNA sequence is TGTGCCAGCAGTTCAAGCCGGACAGGGGGCCCCTACGAGCAGTACTTC. Its coded protein is CASSSSRTGGPYEQYF.